This entry describes one T cell receptor beta chain. Sequencing was performed with immunoSEQ multiplex PCR; in TCRdb, only in-frame clones are kept and a portion is missing. This table holds approximately 280,000 clones, 86% found once. This sample stems from a study of blood T cell repertoires in COVID-19. In germline, CDR1 is SNHLY, CDR2 FYNNEI. The CDR3 is 13 residues long. V was trimmed by 5 bases and J by 3 bases, leaving 10 bases between them. The sequencing input was PBMCs or T cells enriched from blood (not recorded which). This chain connects TRBV2 to TRBJ1-2; possible D gene TRBD1, 6 bases. The source is a woman under 30 who had recovered from COVID-19. The CDR3 loop reads CASSTTGYYGYTF. As DNA, the CDR3 is TGTGCCAGCAGTACTACAGGGTACTATGGCTACACCTTC.